The rows below give T cell receptor beta chains drawn from one sample of a study of cytomegalovirus exposure and HLA in healthy donors. The method was immunoSEQ multiplex PCR; TCRdb's version includes in-frame clones alone and lacks a portion of them. Of about 140,000 clones detected, 85% to 90% appear once; the ten largest clones hold just under 8%. Sequencing was performed on PBMCs. All receptors derive from a woman under 30 in good health and CMV-seropositive. The CDR3 runs from the conserved cysteine through the conserved F or W. D genes are given only for firm matches. The listing skips clone size in some rows; elsewhere it reads once, few, many or a size class.

D: NA
size: NA
length: 13
J: TRBJ2-3
V: TRBV2
DNA: TGTGCCAGCAGTGTGGACTTAGCTGATACGCAGTATTTT
CDR3: CASSVDLADTQYF

D: TRBD2
size: once
length: 15
J: TRBJ2-1
V: TRBV5-1
DNA: TGCGCCAGCAGCTTCCAGGGACTAGCGGGGGATGAGCAGTTCTTC
CDR3: CASSFQGLAGDEQFF

D: NA
size: NA
length: 14
J: TRBJ2-3
V: TRBV5-5
DNA: TGTGCCAGCAGCTACGGGGTTAGCACAGATACGCAGTATTTT
CDR3: CASSYGVSTDTQYF

D: TRBD1
size: NA
length: 15
J: TRBJ2-7
V: TRBV5-1
DNA: TGCGCCAGCAGATTCCGGGACAGGGGCCCTGACGAGCAGTACTTC
CDR3: CASRFRDRGPDEQYF

D: NA
size: NA
length: 13
J: TRBJ1-3
V: TRBV6-5
DNA: TGTGCCAGCTCTTTACTGATTGGAAACACCATATATTTT
CDR3: CASSLLIGNTIYF

D: TRBD1
size: NA
length: 16
J: TRBJ2-3
V: TRBV14
DNA: TGTGCCAGCAGCCTCCCTTGGGGACAGGGAACAGATACGCAGTATTTT
CDR3: CASSLPWGQGTDTQYF

D: NA
size: NA
length: 17
J: TRBJ2-1
V: TRBV13
DNA: TGTGCCAGCAGCTGGAGGGGACAGCGAAGCTCCTACAATGAGCAGTTCTTC
CDR3: CASSWRGQRSSYNEQFF

D: TRBD2
size: NA
length: 14
J: TRBJ2-2
V: TRBV7-2
DNA: TGTGCCAGCAGCTTAACTGGCGGGAGAAGGGTGCTGTTTTTT
CDR3: CASSLTGGRRVLFF

D: TRBD1
size: NA
length: 15
J: TRBJ1-2
V: TRBV9
DNA: TGTGCCAGCAGCGAGCAACAACAGGGGGCAAGTGGCTACACCTTC
CDR3: CASSEQQQGASGYTF

D: TRBD1
size: NA
length: 17
J: TRBJ1-4
V: TRBV5-1
DNA: TGCGCCAGCAGCTTGAACGGACAGGGATCTATCAATGAAAAACTGTTTTTT
CDR3: CASSLNGQGSINEKLFF

D: TRBD1
size: NA
length: 17
J: TRBJ1-2
V: TRBV7-2
DNA: TGTGCCAGCAGTAAACGAAATTCAGGGGGCGATGAGAATGGCTACACCTTC
CDR3: CASSKRNSGGDENGYTF

D: NA
size: NA
length: 13
J: TRBJ1-1
V: TRBV6-1
DNA: TGTGCCAACCAAAGGGAGGGAGGGACTGAAGCTTTCTTT
CDR3: CANQREGGTEAFF

D: TRBD1
size: NA
length: 16
J: TRBJ1-2
V: TRBV2
DNA: TGTGCCAGCAGCAGGGGACAGGGGGCCAGTTTCTATGGCTACACCTTC
CDR3: CASSRGQGASFYGYTF

D: NA
size: NA
length: 12
J: TRBJ2-7
V: TRBV7-2
DNA: TGTGCCAGCAGCCGGGGTGGATACGAGCAGTACTTC
CDR3: CASSRGGYEQYF

D: TRBD1
size: NA
length: 15
J: TRBJ2-2
V: TRBV4-2
DNA: TGTGCCAGCAGCCAAGTGGGACAGGGCACCGGGGAGCTGTTTTTT
CDR3: CASSQVGQGTGELFF

D: TRBD2
size: NA
length: 16
J: TRBJ2-3
V: TRBV9
DNA: TGTGCCAGCAGCGTACTAGCGGGAGGGAGCACAGATACGCAGTATTTT
CDR3: CASSVLAGGSTDTQYF

D: NA
size: NA
length: 13
J: TRBJ1-2
V: TRBV2
DNA: TGTGCCAGCAGTAGACAGACGGACTATGGCTACACCTTC
CDR3: CASSRQTDYGYTF

D: NA
size: NA
length: 13
J: TRBJ1-5
V: TRBV5-6
DNA: TGTGCCAGCAGCTTGAGGGGTTCTCAGCCCCAGCATTTT
CDR3: CASSLRGSQPQHF

D: NA
size: once
length: 15
J: TRBJ2-1
V: TRBV7-2
DNA: TGTGCCAGCAAAGCCGACAGGCACACCTACAATGAGCAGTTCTTC
CDR3: CASKADRHTYNEQFF

D: TRBD1
size: NA
length: 15
J: TRBJ1-4
V: TRBV5-1
DNA: TGCGCCAGCAGCAGTACCGGGACAGGGGGTGAAAAACTGTTTTTT
CDR3: CASSSTGTGGEKLFF

D: TRBD1
size: NA
length: 14
J: TRBJ2-7
V: TRBV15
DNA: TGTGCCACCAGCTCCCGGGACAGCTCCTACGAGCAGTACTTC
CDR3: CATSSRDSSYEQYF

D: NA
size: once
length: 15
J: TRBJ1-1
V: TRBV27
DNA: TGTGCCAGCAGTTTATACATGCGAGGGAACACTGAAGCTTTCTTT
CDR3: CASSLYMRGNTEAFF

D: TRBD2
size: NA
length: 15
J: TRBJ2-7
V: TRBV2
DNA: TGTGCCAGCAGCGCGGGACTAGCGGGAGTATACGAGCAGTACTTC
CDR3: CASSAGLAGVYEQYF

D: TRBD1
size: NA
length: 13
J: TRBJ1-6
V: TRBV6-5
DNA: TGTGCCAGCAGTTACAGGGGGCGGTCACCCCTCCACTTT
CDR3: CASSYRGRSPLHF

D: TRBD1
size: NA
length: 15
J: TRBJ1-5
V: TRBV2
DNA: TGTGCCAGCAACCCGGGACAGGGTGGCAATCAGCCCCAGCATTTT
CDR3: CASNPGQGGNQPQHF

D: NA
size: NA
length: 16
J: TRBJ1-2
V: TRBV27
DNA: TGTGCCAGCAGTTTTATTGGGGGCCTTCATAACTATGGCTACACCTTC
CDR3: CASSFIGGLHNYGYTF

D: NA
size: NA
length: 12
J: TRBJ1-1
V: TRBV29-1
DNA: TGCAGCGTTATTGGGCCAAACACTGAAGCTTTCTTT
CDR3: CSVIGPNTEAFF

D: NA
size: NA
length: 16
J: TRBJ2-3
V: TRBV7-2
DNA: TGTGCCAGCAGCTTAGTGCCGGGGTTTGGGACAGATACGCAGTATTTT
CDR3: CASSLVPGFGTDTQYF

D: NA
size: NA
length: 15
J: TRBJ1-2
V: TRBV27
DNA: TGTGCCAGCAGTAATGGACTCTCCTCAACCTATGGCTACACCTTC
CDR3: CASSNGLSSTYGYTF

D: NA
size: NA
length: 13
J: TRBJ1-5
V: TRBV27
DNA: TGTGCCAGCAGCCCATACCCGGGTCAGCCCCAGCATTTT
CDR3: CASSPYPGQPQHF

D: TRBD1
size: NA
length: 16
J: TRBJ2-1
V: TRBV28
DNA: TGTGCCAGCAGATTCACCGGACAGGGGGCGGTGGATGAGCAGTTCTTC
CDR3: CASRFTGQGAVDEQFF

D: NA
size: NA
length: 12
J: TRBJ1-2
V: TRBV29-1
DNA: TGCAGCGTTGTGGGGGCTGGGTATGGCTACACCTTC
CDR3: CSVVGAGYGYTF

D: NA
size: NA
length: 15
J: TRBJ2-1
V: TRBV28
DNA: TGTGCCAGCAGTTTTTTTCGCCAGGGAAGGAATGAGCAGTTCTTC
CDR3: CASSFFRQGRNEQFF

D: NA
size: NA
length: 15
J: TRBJ1-3
V: TRBV9
DNA: TGTGCCAGCAGCGTAGGCAGGGAGGCTGGAAACACCATATATTTT
CDR3: CASSVGREAGNTIYF

D: TRBD2
size: NA
length: 16
J: TRBJ2-1
V: TRBV5-1
DNA: TGCGCCAGCAGCTTGTTTAGCGGGACCGGCTACAATGAGCAGTTCTTC
CDR3: CASSLFSGTGYNEQFF

D: TRBD1
size: NA
length: 16
J: TRBJ2-5
V: TRBV14
DNA: TGTGCCAGCAGCCAAGACGTCGTGGGACAGGGGGAGACCCAGTACTTC
CDR3: CASSQDVVGQGETQYF

D: NA
size: few
length: 14
J: TRBJ1-2
V: TRBV27
DNA: TGTGCCAGCAGTTTATACGCCCGAGACACCGGAATCCTATTC
CDR3: CASSLYARDTGILF

D: NA
size: NA
length: 15
J: TRBJ2-3
V: TRBV15
DNA: TGTGCCACCAGCAGAGACGTGTACTACACAGATACGCAGTATTTT
CDR3: CATSRDVYYTDTQYF

D: TRBD1
size: NA
length: 14
J: TRBJ2-3
V: TRBV6-1
DNA: TGTGCCAGCAGTGTACAGGGGGCGACAGATACGCAGTATTTT
CDR3: CASSVQGATDTQYF

D: TRBD2
size: NA
length: 16
J: TRBJ2-1
V: TRBV5-1
DNA: TGCGCCAGCAGCCTAGCGGGGGGTCAACCCTACAATGAGCAGTTCTTC
CDR3: CASSLAGGQPYNEQFF

D: NA
size: NA
length: 14
J: TRBJ1-4
V: TRBV28
DNA: TGTGCCAGCAGTTCCCCGGGGGGGACTGAAAAACTGTTTTTT
CDR3: CASSSPGGTEKLFF

D: TRBD2
size: NA
length: 18
J: TRBJ2-1
V: TRBV4-1
DNA: TGCGCCAGCAGCCAAGATCCCCTCGTAGCGGGACTGTACAATGAGCAGTTCTTC
CDR3: CASSQDPLVAGLYNEQFF

D: TRBD1
size: NA
length: 15
J: TRBJ1-1
V: TRBV5-4
DNA: TGTGCCAGCAGCTTAGACAGGGGGCAAGGGACTGAAGCTTTCTTT
CDR3: CASSLDRGQGTEAFF

D: NA
size: NA
length: 13
J: TRBJ2-1
V: TRBV5-6
DNA: TGTGCCAGCAGCTCGACGGAGGGCAATGAGCAGTTCTTC
CDR3: CASSSTEGNEQFF

D: NA
size: NA
length: 15
J: TRBJ1-5
V: TRBV2
DNA: TGTGCCAGCAGTGGCGACGGGAGACGCAATCAGCCCCAGCATTTT
CDR3: CASSGDGRRNQPQHF

D: NA
size: NA
length: 15
J: TRBJ2-2
V: TRBV6-5
DNA: TGTGCCAGTCGAGCGGAGACCTCTAACACCGGGGAGCTGTTTTTT
CDR3: CASRAETSNTGELFF

D: TRBD2
size: NA
length: 16
J: TRBJ2-1
V: TRBV19
DNA: TGTGCCAGTAACGAGGGAGGGCCTGTAAATTGGGATGAGCAGTTCTTC
CDR3: CASNEGGPVNWDEQFF

D: NA
size: once
length: 15
J: TRBJ1-1
V: TRBV27
DNA: TGTGCCAGCAGTTTATCGGCTTCCTCGAACACTGAAGCTTTCTTT
CDR3: CASSLSASSNTEAFF

D: NA
size: few
length: 13
J: TRBJ1-6
V: TRBV27
DNA: TGTGCCAGCAGTTTATCAGGGGGTTCACCCCTCCACTTT
CDR3: CASSLSGGSPLHF

D: NA
size: NA
length: 13
J: TRBJ2-7
V: TRBV6-6
DNA: TGTGCTGGGAAGGGATCGGGGTCCTACGAGCAGTACTTC
CDR3: CAGKGSGSYEQYF

D: TRBD1
size: NA
length: 14
J: TRBJ1-2
V: TRBV11-2
DNA: TGTGCCAGCAGCGACCGGGACAGGGGAGGAGGCTACACCTTC
CDR3: CASSDRDRGGGYTF

D: TRBD1
size: NA
length: 15
J: TRBJ1-2
V: TRBV28
DNA: TGTGCCAGCAGTCCCCCGACCGGGACAGTCTATGGCTACACCTTC
CDR3: CASSPPTGTVYGYTF

D: TRBD2
size: NA
length: 16
J: TRBJ2-1
V: TRBV10-3
DNA: TGTGCCATCAGTGTGGGGCGGGAGGGGTCCTACAATGAGCAGTTCTTC
CDR3: CAISVGREGSYNEQFF

D: NA
size: NA
length: 15
J: TRBJ1-6
V: TRBV28
DNA: TGTGCCAGCAGTTTGGGGCTCCCCCTCAATTCACCCCTCCACTTT
CDR3: CASSLGLPLNSPLHF